This TCR beta chain was sequenced for a study of cytomegalovirus exposure and HLA in healthy donors. Findings of the study overall: In a later analysis, an Asian-associated ancestry cluster reportedly showed fewer N-insertions than the roughly 730-donor mean. Most TCR sequences were rare, but some public TCRs occurred in many donors. Excluded: some indistinguishable V segments such as TRBV6-2 and TRBV6-3. Listed as cytomegalovirus-associated were around 160 TCR beta chains.

As regards this clone: Its antigen is as yet unknown.

The PCR contained 60 Vbeta and 13 Jbeta primers. Assay used: immunoSEQ multiplex PCR; TCRdb lists only in-frame clones, some missing. The sample consists of approximately 120,000 clones, approximately 85% of them appearing once. CDR1 and CDR2 from the germline V gene are SGDLS and YYNGEE. This CDR3 comprises 15 residues. The V end lost 0 bases, the J end lost 8 bases, and 15 bases lay between the germline ends. This TCR was recovered from a woman in her 30s in good health and CMV-seropositive. Sequenced input: PBMCs. The V gene is TRBV9, the J gene TRBJ2-1, with a tentative D call TRBD1 (8 bases). This CDR3 reads CASSVAAGTGDEQFF. CDR3 nucleotides: TGTGCCAGCAGCGTAGCAGCGGGGACAGGTGATGAGCAGTTCTTC. Filled out from reference TRBV9 and TRBJ2-1, the complete variable domain reads DSGVTQTPKHLITATGQRVTLRCSPRSGDLSVYWYQQSLDQGLQFLIQYYNGEERAKGNILERFSAQQFPDLHSELNLSSLELGDSALYFCASSVAAGTGDEQFFGPGTRLTVL.